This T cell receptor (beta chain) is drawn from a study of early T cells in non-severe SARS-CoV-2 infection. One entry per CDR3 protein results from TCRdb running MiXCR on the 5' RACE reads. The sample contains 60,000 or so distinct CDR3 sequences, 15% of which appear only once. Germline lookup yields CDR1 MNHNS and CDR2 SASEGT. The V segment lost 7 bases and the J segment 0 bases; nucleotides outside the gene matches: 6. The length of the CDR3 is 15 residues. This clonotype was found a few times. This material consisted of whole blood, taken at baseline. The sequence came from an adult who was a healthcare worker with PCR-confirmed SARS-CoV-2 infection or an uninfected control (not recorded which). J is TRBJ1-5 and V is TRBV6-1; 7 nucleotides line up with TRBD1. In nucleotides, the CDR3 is TGTGCCAGCATCCGGGACAGTGATAGCAATCAGCCCCAGCATTTT. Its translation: CASIRDSDSNQPQHF.